These T cell receptor beta chains were read from a single sample in a study of shared clonotypes between healthy human individuals. The protocol was immunoSEQ multiplex PCR, while the TCRdb copy is restricted to in-frame clones and leaves out a portion. The table includes hundreds of thousands of clones, more than 75% detected once. The sample consisted of PBMCs. These receptors all come from a woman aged 40 to 50 in good health. Some clones in this sample may be carry-over from other donors' samples. The CDR3 runs from the conserved cysteine through the conserved F or W. Fields, in order: clone size, V gene, D gene, J gene, CDR3 protein, CDR3 DNA. A D gene is named only where the DNA matches it firmly. Size tells how often a clone was seen (once, few, many) or the class of an expanded clone, and some rows leave it out.

clone size: -; V gene: TRBV19; D gene: -; J gene: TRBJ1-3; CDR3 protein: CASSSLRGRGNTIYF; CDR3 DNA: TGTGCCAGTAGTTCCCTCCGGGGGCGTGGAAACACCATATATTTT
clone size: -; V gene: TRBV5-1; D gene: TRBD1; J gene: TRBJ2-1; CDR3 protein: CASSVTGNNEQFF; CDR3 DNA: TGCGCCAGCAGCGTGACAGGGAACAATGAGCAGTTCTTC
clone size: once; V gene: TRBV27; D gene: -; J gene: TRBJ1-3; CDR3 protein: CASSLGGGSGNTIYF; CDR3 DNA: TGTGCCAGCAGTTTAGGCGGGGGGTCGGGAAACACCATATATTTT
clone size: -; V gene: TRBV5-6; D gene: -; J gene: TRBJ2-7; CDR3 protein: CASSLFVATDGEQYF; CDR3 DNA: TGTGCCAGCAGCTTGTTCGTGGCGACAGACGGCGAGCAGTACTTC
clone size: -; V gene: TRBV5-1; D gene: TRBD1; J gene: TRBJ1-1; CDR3 protein: CASSSFGTGAEAFF; CDR3 DNA: TGCGCCAGCAGCTCCTTCGGGACAGGGGCTGAAGCTTTCTTT
clone size: -; V gene: TRBV19; D gene: -; J gene: TRBJ2-5; CDR3 protein: CASSIDPAKSAQYF; CDR3 DNA: TGTGCCAGTAGTATAGATCCGGCTAAGTCAGCCCAGTACTTC
clone size: -; V gene: TRBV11-2; D gene: TRBD2; J gene: TRBJ2-7; CDR3 protein: CASSLAGLAGGAYEQYF; CDR3 DNA: TGTGCCAGCAGCTTAGCGGGACTAGCGGGAGGGGCCTACGAGCAGTACTTC
clone size: -; V gene: TRBV5-1; D gene: -; J gene: TRBJ1-4; CDR3 protein: CASRAATNEKLFF; CDR3 DNA: TGCGCCAGCAGGGCTGCAACTAATGAAAAACTGTTTTTT
clone size: -; V gene: TRBV28; D gene: TRBD2; J gene: TRBJ2-5; CDR3 protein: CASNILWGDPSGILPIQDGTQYF; CDR3 DNA: TGTGCCAGCAACATCCTGTGGGGGGATCCTAGCGGGATCCTTCCTATTCAAGACGGGACCCAGTACTTC
clone size: -; V gene: TRBV5-1; D gene: TRBD1; J gene: TRBJ2-3; CDR3 protein: CASSLDGQGGSDTQYF; CDR3 DNA: TGCGCCAGCAGCTTGGATGGACAGGGGGGGTCAGATACGCAGTATTTT
clone size: -; V gene: TRBV5-1; D gene: -; J gene: TRBJ2-7; CDR3 protein: CASSLGPVGSYEQYF; CDR3 DNA: TGCGCCAGCAGCTTGGGACCAGTAGGCTCCTACGAGCAGTACTTC
clone size: -; V gene: TRBV5-1; D gene: -; J gene: TRBJ2-6; CDR3 protein: CASSLGSSGANVLTF; CDR3 DNA: TGCGCCAGCAGCTTGGGCAGCTCTGGGGCCAACGTCCTGACTTTC
clone size: -; V gene: TRBV5-4; D gene: TRBD2; J gene: TRBJ2-3; CDR3 protein: CASSLVSGRDTDTQYF; CDR3 DNA: TGTGCCAGCAGCTTGGTTAGCGGGAGGGACACAGATACGCAGTATTTT
clone size: -; V gene: TRBV6-5; D gene: -; J gene: TRBJ2-6; CDR3 protein: CASSSVSGTGANVLTF; CDR3 DNA: TGTGCCAGCAGTTCTGTTTCCGGGACCGGGGCCAACGTCCTGACTTTC
clone size: -; V gene: TRBV6-1; D gene: -; J gene: TRBJ2-7; CDR3 protein: CASSPRTNYEQYF; CDR3 DNA: TGTGCCAGCAGTCCTCGGACTAACTACGAGCAGTACTTC
clone size: -; V gene: TRBV2; D gene: -; J gene: TRBJ2-7; CDR3 protein: CASSVRQAYEQYF; CDR3 DNA: TGTGCCAGCAGTGTAAGGCAGGCCTACGAGCAGTACTTC
clone size: -; V gene: TRBV7-6; D gene: TRBD1; J gene: TRBJ2-7; CDR3 protein: CASSSDRVPRYEQYF; CDR3 DNA: TGTGCCAGCAGCTCTGACAGGGTACCGCGCTACGAGCAGTACTTC
clone size: -; V gene: TRBV18; D gene: TRBD1; J gene: TRBJ2-7; CDR3 protein: CASSPNRPGQGAEQYF; CDR3 DNA: TGTGCCAGCTCACCAAACCGACCGGGACAGGGAGCCGAGCAGTACTTC